This entry lists 4 T cell receptor beta chains sequenced from one sample in a study of control samples from healthy donors and cancer patients (dated by TCRdb to 2020 to 2021). The method behind the library was the immunoSEQ multiplex PCR assay. TCRdb retrieved this table from immuneACCESS and kept in-frame rearrangements only. Not all clones are present; in checked studies, unresolved V genes account for under half, and no reason is known for the remainder. The sample yields 70,000 to 80,000 clones; 80% to 90% were counted once. The ten largest clones add up to under 2.5% of the sample. The sample taken for sequencing was PBMCs. These receptors were taken from a woman aged 55-70 years with head and neck cancer.

The chain has TRBV5-1 and TRBJ2-3, with 10 bases lining up with TRBD2. With V trimmed by 1 base and J by 4 bases, 6 bases remained unmatched. CDR1 SGHRS and CDR2 YFSETQ come from the germline V gene. CDR3 length: 16 residues. The chain's CDR3 is CASSLLAGESADTQYF. The CDR3 region has the DNA TGCGCCAGCAGCTTGCTAGCGGGAGAGTCCGCAGATACGCAGTATTTT.

This clone has only a few counts. The chain carries TRBV7-8 and TRBJ2-2; D not certain. V was shortened by 5 bases and J by 2 bases, with 12 bases between the two germline ends. The CDR3 sequence is 15 residues long. Germline V gene data show CDR1 as SGHVS and CDR2 as FQNEAQ. CDR3 protein: CASSIDGLNTGELFF. In DNA, the CDR3 is TGTGCCAGCAGCATAGACGGATTAAACACCGGGGAGCTGTTTTTT.

The chain carries TRBV6-4 and TRBJ2-7; D might be TRBD1 or TRBD2, each matching 5 bases. The germline V gene encodes CDR1 MRHNA and CDR2 SNTAGT. V shed 4 bases and J shed 3 bases, with 10 bases lying between them. This CDR3 spans 13 amino acids. The CDR3: CASSAGTGYEQYF. The CDR3 DNA sequence: TGTGCCAGCAGTGCCGGGACGGGCTACGAGCAGTACTTC.

The chain joins TRBV19 to TRBJ2-1; 9 nucleotides match TRBD1. Germline trimming cut 6 bases from V and 1 base from J; bases unmatched to any gene: 19. This CDR3 has 20 amino acids. CDR1 is LNHDA, CDR2 SQIVND, per germline (reference sequence). In DNA, the CDR3 is TGTGCCAGTAGCCGAAAGGGAGGGACAGGGTTTAGTTGGTCCTACAATGAGCAGTTCTTC. Translating gives CASSRKGGTGFSWSYNEQFF.